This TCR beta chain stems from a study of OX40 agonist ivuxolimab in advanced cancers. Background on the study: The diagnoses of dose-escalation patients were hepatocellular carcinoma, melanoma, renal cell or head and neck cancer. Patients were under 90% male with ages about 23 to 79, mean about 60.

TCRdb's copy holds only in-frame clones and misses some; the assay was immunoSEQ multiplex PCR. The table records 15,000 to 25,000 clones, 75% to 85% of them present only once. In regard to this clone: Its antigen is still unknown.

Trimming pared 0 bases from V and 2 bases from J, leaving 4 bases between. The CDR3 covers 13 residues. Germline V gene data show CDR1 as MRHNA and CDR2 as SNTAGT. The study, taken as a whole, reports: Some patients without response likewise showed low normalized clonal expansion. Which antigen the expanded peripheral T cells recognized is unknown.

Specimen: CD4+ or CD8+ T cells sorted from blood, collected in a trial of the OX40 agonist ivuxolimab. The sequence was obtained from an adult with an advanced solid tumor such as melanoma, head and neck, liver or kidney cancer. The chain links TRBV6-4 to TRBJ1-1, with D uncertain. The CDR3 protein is CASSDSDNTEAFF. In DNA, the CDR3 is TGTGCCAGCAGTGACTCGGACAACACTGAAGCTTTCTTT.